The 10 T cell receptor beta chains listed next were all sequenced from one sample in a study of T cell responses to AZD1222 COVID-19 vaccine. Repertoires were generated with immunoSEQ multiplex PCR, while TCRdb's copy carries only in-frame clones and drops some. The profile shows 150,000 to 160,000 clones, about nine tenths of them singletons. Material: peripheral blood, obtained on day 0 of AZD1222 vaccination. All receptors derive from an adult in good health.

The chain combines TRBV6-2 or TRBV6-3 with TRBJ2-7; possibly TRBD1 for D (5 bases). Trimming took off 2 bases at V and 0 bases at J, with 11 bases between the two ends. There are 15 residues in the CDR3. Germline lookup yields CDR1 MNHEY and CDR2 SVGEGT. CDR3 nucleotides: TGTGCCAGCAGTTACGACACAGGAGCCTCCTACGAGCAGTACTTC. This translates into CASSYDTGASYEQYF.

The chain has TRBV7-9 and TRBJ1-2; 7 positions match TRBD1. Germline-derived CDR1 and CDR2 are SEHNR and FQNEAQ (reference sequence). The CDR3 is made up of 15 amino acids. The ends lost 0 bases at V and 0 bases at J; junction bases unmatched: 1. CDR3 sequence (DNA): TGTGCCAGCAGCTTAGCGGGACAGACTAACTATGGCTACACCTTC. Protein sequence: CASSLAGQTNYGYTF.

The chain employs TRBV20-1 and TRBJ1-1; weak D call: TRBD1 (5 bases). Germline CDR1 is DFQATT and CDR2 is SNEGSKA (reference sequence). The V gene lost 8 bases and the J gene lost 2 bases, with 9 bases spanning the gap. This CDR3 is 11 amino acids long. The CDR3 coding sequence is TGCAGTTTCGACAGAAACACTGAAGCTTTCTTT. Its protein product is CSFDRNTEAFF.

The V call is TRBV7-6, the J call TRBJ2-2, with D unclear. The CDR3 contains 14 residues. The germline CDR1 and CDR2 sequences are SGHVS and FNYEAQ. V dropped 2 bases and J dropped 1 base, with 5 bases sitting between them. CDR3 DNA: TGTGCCAGCAGCTTATCGGGGAACACCGGGGAGCTGTTTTTT. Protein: CASSLSGNTGELFF.

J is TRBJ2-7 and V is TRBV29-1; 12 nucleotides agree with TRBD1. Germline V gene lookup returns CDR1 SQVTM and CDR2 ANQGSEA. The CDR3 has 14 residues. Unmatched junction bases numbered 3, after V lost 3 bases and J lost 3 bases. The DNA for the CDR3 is TGCAGCGTTGAGGGGACAGGGGGCATCTACGAGCAGTACTTC. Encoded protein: CSVEGTGGIYEQYF.

The CDR3, as DNA: TGTGCCAGCAGCCGGACAGGGGATGGCGAGCAGTACTTC. Translated, it gives CASSRTGDGEQYF. This chain links TRBV11-2 with TRBJ2-7, with TRBD1 matching over 9 bases. Germline-derived CDR1 and CDR2 are SGHAT and FQNNGV. V lost 5 bases, J lost 6 bases, and 5 bases stayed unmatched. The CDR3 runs 13 residues.

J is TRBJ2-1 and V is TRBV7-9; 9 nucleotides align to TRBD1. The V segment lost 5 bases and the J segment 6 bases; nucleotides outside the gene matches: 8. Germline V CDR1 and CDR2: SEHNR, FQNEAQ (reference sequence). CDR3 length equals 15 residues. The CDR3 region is CASSEGQGGFNEQFF. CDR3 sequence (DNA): TGTGCCAGCAGCGAGGGACAGGGAGGGTTCAATGAGCAGTTCTTC.

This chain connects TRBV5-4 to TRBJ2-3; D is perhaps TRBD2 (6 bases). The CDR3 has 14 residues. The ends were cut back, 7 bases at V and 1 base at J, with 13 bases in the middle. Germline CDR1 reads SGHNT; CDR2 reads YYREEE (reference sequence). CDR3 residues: CASWGEAGTDTQYF. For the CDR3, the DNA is TGTGCCAGCTGGGGGGAGGCAGGCACAGATACGCAGTATTTT.

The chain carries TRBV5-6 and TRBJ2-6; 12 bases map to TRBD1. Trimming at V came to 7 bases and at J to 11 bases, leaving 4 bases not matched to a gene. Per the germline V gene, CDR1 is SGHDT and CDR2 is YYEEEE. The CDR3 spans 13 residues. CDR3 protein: CASRDRGHDVLTF. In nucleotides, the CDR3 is TGTGCCAGCCGGGACAGGGGGCACGACGTCCTGACTTTC.

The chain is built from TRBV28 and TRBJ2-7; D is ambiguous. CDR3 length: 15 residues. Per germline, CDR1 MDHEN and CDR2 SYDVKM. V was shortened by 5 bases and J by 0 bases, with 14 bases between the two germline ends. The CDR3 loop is CASSSPGSHSYEQYF. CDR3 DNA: TGTGCCAGCAGTAGTCCGGGCTCCCACTCCTACGAGCAGTACTTC.